Shown below are 27 T cell receptor beta chains from a single sample sequenced in a study of CD8 T cells in Susac syndrome. When the RNA was reverse transcribed, random hexamers were used with an input of roughly 0.5 to 1 ug. TCRdb used MiXCR to reprocess the immunoSEQ multiplex PCR reads, holding one entry per CDR3 protein. This table holds under 550,000 distinct CDR3 sequences, about 85% found once. Sequencing was performed on CD8+ T cells from PBMCs. These receptors all come from a human donor with multiple sclerosis.

The CDR3 loop reads CASSRTSADEQFF. The CDR3 DNA sequence: TGTGCCAGTAGTCGGACTAGCGCCGATGAGCAGTTCTTC. V usage is TRBV19 and J usage is TRBJ2-1, with 9 positions matching TRBD2. V shed 5 bases and J 8 bases; nucleotides not matched to a gene: 4. Germline CDR1 reads LNHDA; CDR2 reads SQIVND (reference sequence). The CDR3 contains 13 residues.

Only one count was recorded for this clonotype. The chain links TRBV2 to TRBJ2-7, with D possibly TRBD2 on 6 matching bases. V was trimmed by 8 bases and J by 4 bases, leaving 15 bases between them. The CDR3 sequence is 13 residues long. Germline CDR1 is SNHLY and CDR2 is FYNNEI. Here the CDR3 reads CASGGTLDYEQYF. The CDR3 DNA follows: TGTGCCAGCGGCGGGACCCTAGATTACGAGCAGTACTTC.

V usage is TRBV27 and J usage is TRBJ2-7, with TRBD2 matching 16 bases. The CDR3 spans 18 residues. Trimming took 5 bases from V and 6 from J; bases not matched to a gene: 13. Looked up from germline, CDR1 is MNHEY and CDR2 is SMNVEV (reference sequence). The CDR3 bases are TGTGCCAGCAGTCTAAGCCGGCCGGGACTAGCGGGAGGGCCCGAGCAGTACTTC. Its translation is CASSLSRPGLAGGPEQYF.

The CDR3 region is CSPRDREGSGYTF. DNA of the CDR3: TGCAGTCCGAGGGACAGGGAAGGGAGTGGCTACACCTTC. This chain connects TRBV20-1 to TRBJ1-2; 9 bases fit TRBD1. Germline CDR1 DFQATT, CDR2 SNEGSKA (reference sequence). V trimming: 8 bases; J trimming: 7 bases; junction bases outside the gene matches: 11. This CDR3 comprises 13 residues.

The J gene is TRBJ1-1, the V gene TRBV5-5; D remains unclear. This CDR3 is 17 amino acids long. Germline CDR1 and CDR2: SGHKS and YYEKEE (reference sequence). V dropped 3 bases and J dropped 0 bases, with 18 bases sitting between them. CDR3 sequence reads: CASSSGRWIDLNTEAFF. The CDR3 DNA follows: TGTGCCAGCAGCTCTGGTCGTTGGATTGACCTGAACACTGAAGCTTTCTTT.

Notes on this clonotype: The junction does not match germline at one end; this may be a read error. The J gene is TRBJ2-3, the V gene TRBV12-3 or TRBV12-4; the match to TRBD2 covers 7 bases. The CDR3 is made up of 10 amino acids. The CDR3 region is CASRGGEKDF. The CDR3, as DNA: TGTGCCAGCAGGGGGGGGGAAAAAGATTTT.

This chain links TRBV30 with TRBJ1-1; D uncertain. V gave up 8 bases and J gave up 6 bases, with 16 bases separating them. CDR3 length: 12 amino acids. The germline CDR1 and CDR2 sequences are GTSNPN and SVGIG (reference sequence). The CDR3 loop reads CAIDTGSAEAFF. CDR3 in DNA: TGTGCCATAGACACCGGTTCAGCTGAAGCTTTCTTT.

The rearrangement uses TRBV19 and TRBJ2-7, with D possibly matching TRBD2 (6 bases). Germline V gives CDR1 LNHDA, CDR2 SQIVND (reference sequence). V lost 5 bases, J lost 3 bases, and 14 bases lay in between. The CDR3 is 14 amino acids. CDR3 DNA: TGTGCCAGTAGTGTAACTAGCTCCGACTACGAGCAGTACTTC. This translates into CASSVTSSDYEQYF.

The rearrangement links TRBV10-3 to TRBJ1-3, with D perhaps TRBD1 (6 bases). CDR3 length equals 17 residues. Germline lookup yields CDR1 ENHRY and CDR2 SYGVKD. Trimming shortened V by 10 bases and J by 0 bases, and 22 bases separated the two germline ends. In DNA, the CDR3 is TGTGCCACAGGCACAGGGCGCGGGAAATCCTCTGGAAACACCATATATTTT. Encoded protein: CATGTGRGKSSGNTIYF.

Here the CDR3 reads CASSEETGGAYEQYF. The DNA for the CDR3 is TGTGCCAGCAGTGAAGAAACAGGGGGGGCCTACGAGCAGTACTTC. The chain joins TRBV6-1 to TRBJ2-7, with a weak D call TRBD1 (8 bases). Germline-derived CDR1 and CDR2 are MNHNS and SASEGT. The CDR3 is 15 amino acids. V shed 1 base and J shed 2 bases, with 12 bases lying between them.

The rearrangement joins TRBV15 to TRBJ1-1, with D tentatively TRBD1 (6 bases). This CDR3 contains 15 residues. Germline V gene sequence: CDR1 LNHNV, CDR2 YYDKDF (reference sequence). V shed 5 bases and J shed 6 bases, with 19 bases lying between them. The DNA for the CDR3 is TGTGCCACCAGCCCCCGGACGGGGGCTTTCGCTGAAGCTTTCTTT. Translation: CATSPRTGAFAEAFF.

Only a few counts were recorded for this clonotype. The chain links TRBV2 to TRBJ1-5, with TRBD1 matching over 8 bases. The CDR3 is made up of 15 amino acids. Trimming removed 6 bases from V and 0 bases from J; junction bases left unmatched: 4. CDR1 SNHLY and CDR2 FYNNEI come from the germline V gene. This CDR3 is CASRGTGYSNQPQHF. CDR3 nucleotides: TGTGCCAGCAGGGGGACAGGTTATAGCAATCAGCCCCAGCATTTT.

This rearrangement joins TRBV5-4 to TRBJ2-7, with unresolved D. The V end was cut by 2 bases, the J end by 6 bases, with 15 bases between. Germline lookup yields CDR1 SGHNT and CDR2 YYREEE (reference sequence). The CDR3 has 14 residues. In nucleotides, the CDR3 is TGTGCCAGCAGCTTTTTCCAGGACGAGGCCGAGCAGTACTTC. Its protein is CASSFFQDEAEQYF.

The genes are TRBV6-1 and TRBJ2-7; maybe TRBD2 (6 bases). CDR3 length equals 13 residues. The V gene lost 8 bases and the J gene lost 0 bases, with 11 bases spanning the gap. Germline V lookup: CDR1 MNHNS, CDR2 SASEGT. For the CDR3, the DNA is TGTGCCAGCCTAGACGGGAGCTCCTACGAGCAGTACTTC. Translation gives CASLDGSSYEQYF.

This clonotype was observed a handful of times. The chain joins TRBV3-1 to TRBJ1-2, with D unclear. Germline CDR1 is LGHDT and CDR2 is YNNKEL (reference sequence). The CDR3 covers 12 residues. Deletions cut 3 bases from V and 2 bases from J, with 4 bases between. CDR3 nucleotides: TGTGCCAGCAGCCAGGGGAACTATGGCTACACCTTC. This encodes CASSQGNYGYTF.

This chain's CDR3 is CASSLSRQGDTDTQYF. CDR3 DNA: TGTGCCAGCAGCTTGTCCAGGCAGGGTGACACAGATACGCAGTATTTT. This chain joins TRBV13 and TRBJ2-3; maybe TRBD1 (5 bases). V gave up 3 bases and J gave up 2 bases, with 15 bases separating them. The CDR3 covers 16 residues. Germline CDR1 PRHDT, CDR2 FYEKMQ (reference sequence).

The chain joins TRBV11-2 to TRBJ2-1, with 7 bases aligning to TRBD1. The V segment lost 5 bases and the J segment 3 bases; nucleotides outside the gene matches: 10. CDR1 and CDR2 (germline): SGHAT, FQNNGV. CDR3 length equals 16 residues. CDR3 amino acids: CASSPRTGQFYNEQFF. The CDR3 DNA follows: TGTGCCAGCAGCCCCCGGACAGGACAGTTCTACAATGAGCAGTTCTTC.

This clonotype was seen only once. V usage is TRBV25-1 and J usage is TRBJ1-1; the D is unclear. V was trimmed by 3 bases and J by 5 bases, leaving 16 bases between them. Germline V gives CDR1 MGHDK, CDR2 SYGVNS. CDR3 size: 15 residues. The CDR3 region is CASSDCAGGLTEAFF. In DNA form, the CDR3 reads TGTGCCAGCAGTGATTGTGCAGGAGGTCTTACTGAAGCTTTCTTT.

The CDR3 DNA reads TGTGCCAGTACCCTGGAGAGGGGGCGAGGAGATACGCAGTATTTT. Translating it yields CASTLERGRGDTQYF. The rearrangement uses TRBV19 and TRBJ2-3; 7 bases are a match to TRBD1. Germline CDR1 is LNHDA and CDR2 is SQIVND (reference sequence). The CDR3 has 15 residues. J was trimmed by 5 bases and V by 7 bases; bases with no gene match: 12.

V usage is TRBV5-1 and J usage is TRBJ2-2; 9 bases fit TRBD1. This CDR3 comprises 15 residues. CDR1 and CDR2 (germline): SGHRS, YFSETQ. V lost 4 bases and J lost 6; bases outside the gene matches: 7. As DNA, the CDR3 is TGCGCCAGCAGCCTCTACACAGGGGGCTCCGGGGAGCTGTTTTTT. Translation gives CASSLYTGGSGELFF.

The CDR3 reads CAWMSGTGPNQPQHF. In DNA, the CDR3 is TGTGCCTGGATGTCGGGTACAGGGCCTAATCAGCCCCAGCATTTT. The chain is built from TRBV30 and TRBJ1-5, with D tentatively TRBD1 (6 bases). The CDR3 sequence is 15 residues long. V was pared by 4 bases and J by 4 bases, with 17 bases between. The germline V gene has CDR1 GTSNPN and CDR2 SVGIG (reference sequence). Using reference TRBV30 and TRBJ1-5 for the parts outside the CDR3, the full variable domain is SQTIHQWPATLVQPVGSPLSLECTVEGTSNPNLYWYRQAAGRGLQLLFYSVGIGQISSEVPQNLSASRPQDRQFILSSKKLLLSDSGFYLCAWMSGTGPNQPQHFGDGTRLSIL.

The chain is built from TRBV7-2 and TRBJ2-1; 10 nucleotides line up with TRBD2. CDR1 SGHTA and CDR2 FQGNSA come from the germline V gene. V dropped 5 bases and J dropped 1; count of bases not matched to a gene: 5. The CDR3 has 16 amino acids. For the CDR3, the DNA is TGTGCCAGCAGCCCTAGCGGGGGCCCTTCCTACAATGAGCAGTTCTTC. Encoded protein: CASSPSGGPSYNEQFF. Based on the CDR3 plus reference TRBV7-2 and TRBJ2-1, the full variable domain is GAGVSQSPSNKVTEKGKDVELRCDPISGHTALYWYRQSLGQGLEFLIYFQGNSAPDKSGLPSDRFSAERTGGSVSTLTIQRTQQEDSAVYLCASSPSGGPSYNEQFFGPGTRLTVL.

The gene calls are TRBV7-9 and TRBJ2-5; 7 nucleotides align to TRBD2. Per the germline V gene, CDR1 is SEHNR and CDR2 is FQNEAQ (reference sequence). Trimming at V came to 1 base and at J to 7 bases, leaving 6 bases not matched to a gene. The CDR3 runs 14 residues. The CDR3: CASSLVVREWTQYF. In nucleotides, the CDR3 is TGTGCCAGCAGCTTAGTGGTGCGGGAGTGGACCCAGTACTTC. The full variable domain, with the rest looked up from reference TRBV7-9 and TRBJ2-5, is DTGVSQNPRHKITKRGQNVTFRCDPISEHNRLYWYRQTLGQGPEFLTYFQNEAQLEKSRLLSDRFSAERPKGSFSTLEIQRTEQGDSAMYLCASSLVVREWTQYFGPGTRLLVL.

The gene calls are TRBV19 and TRBJ2-1; a weak D match, TRBD2 (6 bases). V gave up 10 bases and J gave up 6 bases, with 19 bases separating them. The germline V gene has CDR1 LNHDA and CDR2 SQIVND (reference sequence). The CDR3 totals 14 residues. CDR3 coding DNA: TGTGCCACCGGGAGCTACCGGTTGTTCAATGAGCAGTTCTTC. The encoded protein is CATGSYRLFNEQFF.

This clonotype was seen a single time. The genes are TRBV4-1 and TRBJ1-5, with D maybe TRBD1 (6 bases). V lost 1 base to trimming and J lost 3 bases, with 13 bases between them. Per the germline V gene, CDR1 is MGHRA and CDR2 is YSYEKL. The CDR3 has 16 residues. The CDR3 DNA sequence: TGCGCCAGCAGCCAAGCGCCGTGGACAGACAATCAGCCCCAGCATTTT. Protein sequence: CASSQAPWTDNQPQHF.

The genes are TRBV12-3 or TRBV12-4 and TRBJ1-1, with D uncertain. The ends were cut back, 7 bases at V and 0 bases at J, with 12 bases in the middle. The CDR3 loop spans 14 amino acids. CDR3 nucleotide sequence: TGTGCCAGCACCCTCTCCTTCATGAACACTGAAGCTTTCTTT. Amino acid sequence: CASTLSFMNTEAFF.

V and J are TRBV7-3 and TRBJ1-1; 11 bases align to TRBD1. The CDR3 has 15 amino acids. Germline lookup yields CDR1 SGHTA and CDR2 FQGTGA. With V trimmed by 4 bases and J by 4 bases, 5 bases remained unmatched. CDR3 residues: CASSWAGTGGTEAFF. The CDR3 DNA follows: TGTGCCAGCAGCTGGGCCGGGACAGGGGGCACTGAAGCTTTCTTT.